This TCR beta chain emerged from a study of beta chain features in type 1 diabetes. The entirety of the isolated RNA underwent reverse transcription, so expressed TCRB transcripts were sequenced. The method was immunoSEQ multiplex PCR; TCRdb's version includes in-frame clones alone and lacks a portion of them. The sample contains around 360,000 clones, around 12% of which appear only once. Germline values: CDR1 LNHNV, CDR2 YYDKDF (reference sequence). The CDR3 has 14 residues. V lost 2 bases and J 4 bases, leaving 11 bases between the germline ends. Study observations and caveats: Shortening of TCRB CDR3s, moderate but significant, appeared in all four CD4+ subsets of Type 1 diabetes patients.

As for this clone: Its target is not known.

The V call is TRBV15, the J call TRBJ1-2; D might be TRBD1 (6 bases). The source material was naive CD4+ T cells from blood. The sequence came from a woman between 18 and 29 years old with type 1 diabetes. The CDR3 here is CATSRQGFIYGYTF. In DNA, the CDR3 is TGTGCCACCAGCAGACAGGGGTTTATCTATGGCTACACCTTC.